This T cell receptor beta chain is drawn from a study of blood T cell repertoires in COVID-19. In the study overall: The analysed material was cDNA or gDNA that came from T cells, B-cell-depleted T cells, or PBMCs.

Per the original methods: Reference gene primers were amplified, and this amplification served to estimate nucleated cell counts. Data came from immunoSEQ multiplex PCR; TCRdb stores just in-frame clones and leaves some out. The D gene and trimming were derived from the DNA, and the V and J assignments and clone size from that table. This table has hundreds of thousands of clones, about 79% appearing once. Trimming cost V 4 bases and J 4 bases, with 16 bases left between them. CDR3 length: 14 amino acids. CDR1 is SQVTM, CDR2 ANQGSEA, per germline. What was sequenced was peripheral blood. The chain recombines TRBV29-1 with TRBJ1-2; D gene unclear. The sequence was obtained from a man older than 75 with acute or convalescent COVID-19. The DNA for the CDR3 is TGCAGCGTTGGAAGTCTAGGGAGGAGCTATGGCTACACCTTC. Its protein product is CSVGSLGRSYGYTF.